A single T cell receptor (beta chain) is shown here with its context. As yet, its antigen is unknown. TRB was amplified from around 0.25 ug of peripheral blood genomic DNA per sample. Germline CDR1 is SGHTA and CDR2 is FQGNSA. The CDR3 totals 15 residues. This entry is derived from a study of T cell clusters in autoimmune cytopenias. One tube held mixed TRB-A and TRB-B primer pools for touch-down PCR. TCRdb derives one entry per CDR3 protein from the multiplex PCR reads, leaving out DNA. This listing includes about 7,000 distinct CDR3 sequences. General study results and limits: TRB repertoire shifts in secondary cytopenia and chronic lymphocytic leukemia mostly reflected lymphoma, not autoimmunity. No cluster-lack signature appeared between secondary cytopenia and chronic lymphocytic leukemia patients, apparently due to lymphoma masking.

This sample also belongs to another study, concerning T cell repertoires in aging, cancer and after chemotherapy.

This TCR derives from a human donor in good health. Sequencing input: peripheral blood. The chain couples TRBV7-2 to TRBJ2-4; TCRdb picks TRBD1, but there is no DNA to check that call. The CDR3: CASSPRVHAQNIQYF. Drawing the rest from reference TRBV7-2 and TRBJ2-4, the complete variable domain is GAGVSQSPSNKVTEKGKDVELRCDPISGHTALYWYRQSLGQGLEFLIYFQGNSAPDKSGLPSDRFSAERTGGSVSTLTIQRTQQEDSAVYLCASSPRVHAQNIQYFGAGTRLSVL.